The subject of this entry is one T cell receptor (beta chain). Original analysis: The assay estimated nucleated cells by amplifying reference gene primers. Assay used: immunoSEQ multiplex PCR; TCRdb lists only in-frame clones, some missing. The V and J calls and clone size come from that table; D and trimming were worked out from the DNA. The table has fewer than 400,000 clones, around nine tenths seen once; the top ten hold 10%. Germline CDR1 SGHTA, CDR2 FQGNSA. The CDR3 is made up of 15 amino acids. V lost 7 bases and J lost 10; bases outside the gene matches: 16. These data are taken from a study of blood T cell repertoires in COVID-19. Study context: From the United States, Italy and Spain came samples of acute and convalescent COVID-19.

Sequencing input: PBMCs or T cells enriched from blood (not recorded which). This sequence originates from a woman in her forties or fifties who had recovered from COVID-19. The chain links TRBV7-2 to TRBJ1-2; 9 bases agree with TRBD1. The CDR3 region has the DNA TGTGCCAGCATCCAGACAGGGGGGCCGTCTCAGCCCTACACCTTC. Protein sequence: CASIQTGGPSQPYTF.